This T cell receptor (beta chain) was sequenced during a study of blood T cell repertoires in COVID-19. Study information: There were acute and convalescent COVID-19 samples, and they came from the United States, Italy and Spain. The cDNA or gDNA used as material had been derived from T cells, B-cell-depleted T cells, or PBMCs.

V lost 5 bases and J 0 bases, leaving 8 bases between the germline ends. The CDR3 totals 13 residues. Germline CDR1 reads SGHRS; CDR2 reads YFSETQ. The protocol was immunoSEQ multiplex PCR, while the TCRdb copy is restricted to in-frame clones and leaves out a portion. The sample has around 130,000 clones; approximately 90% are singletons. This chain connects TRBV5-1 to TRBJ1-1; D gene ambiguous. The sequence came from a man between 50 and 59 years old with active or convalescent COVID-19. Sequencing was carried out using peripheral blood. The CDR3 protein is CASRPTLNTEAFF. DNA for the CDR3: TGCGCCAGCAGACCCACACTGAACACTGAAGCTTTCTTT.